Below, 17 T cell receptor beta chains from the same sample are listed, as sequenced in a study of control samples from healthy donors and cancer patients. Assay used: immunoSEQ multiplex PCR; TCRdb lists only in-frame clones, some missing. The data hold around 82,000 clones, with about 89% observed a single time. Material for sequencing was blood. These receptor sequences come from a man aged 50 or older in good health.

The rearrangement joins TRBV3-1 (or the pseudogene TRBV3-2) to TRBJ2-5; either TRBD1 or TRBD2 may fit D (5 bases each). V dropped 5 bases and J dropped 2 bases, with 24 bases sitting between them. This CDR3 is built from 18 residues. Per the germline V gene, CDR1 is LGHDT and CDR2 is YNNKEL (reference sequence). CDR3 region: CASSGLALRGPWQETQYF. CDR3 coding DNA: TGTGCCAGCAGCGGTTTAGCCCTCCGGGGCCCCTGGCAAGAGACCCAGTACTTC.

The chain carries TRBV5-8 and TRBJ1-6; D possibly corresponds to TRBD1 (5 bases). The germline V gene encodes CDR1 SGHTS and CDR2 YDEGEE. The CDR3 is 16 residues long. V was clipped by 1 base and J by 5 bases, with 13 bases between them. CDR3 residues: CASSLYVGGNNSPLHF. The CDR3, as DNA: TGTGCCAGCAGCTTGTATGTTGGGGGAAATAATTCACCCCTCCACTTT.

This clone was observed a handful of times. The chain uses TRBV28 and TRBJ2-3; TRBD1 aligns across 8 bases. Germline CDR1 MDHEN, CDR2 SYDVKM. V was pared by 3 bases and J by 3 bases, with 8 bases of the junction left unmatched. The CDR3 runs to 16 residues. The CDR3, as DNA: TGTGCCAGCAGTTTTATGCAGGGGGCGCGAACAGATACGCAGTATTTT. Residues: CASSFMQGARTDTQYF.

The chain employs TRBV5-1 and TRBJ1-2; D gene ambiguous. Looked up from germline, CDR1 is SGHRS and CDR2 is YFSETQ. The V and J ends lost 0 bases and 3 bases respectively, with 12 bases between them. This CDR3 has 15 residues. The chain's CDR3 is CASSLVGVSDYGYTF. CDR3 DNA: TGCGCCAGCAGCTTGGTAGGTGTCAGCGACTATGGCTACACCTTC.

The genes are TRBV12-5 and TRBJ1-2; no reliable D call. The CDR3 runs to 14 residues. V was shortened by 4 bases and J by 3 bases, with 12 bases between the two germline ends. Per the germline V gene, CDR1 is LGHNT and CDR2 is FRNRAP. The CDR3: CASGSRTEYYGYTF. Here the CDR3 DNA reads TGTGCTAGTGGTTCCAGGACCGAGTACTATGGCTACACCTTC.

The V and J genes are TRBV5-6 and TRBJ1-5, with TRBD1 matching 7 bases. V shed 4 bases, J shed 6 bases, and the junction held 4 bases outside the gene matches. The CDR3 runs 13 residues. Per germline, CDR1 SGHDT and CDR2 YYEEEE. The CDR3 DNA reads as TGTGCCAGCAGCGAGGGGGCGGGTCAGCCCCAGCATTTT. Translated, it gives CASSEGAGQPQHF.

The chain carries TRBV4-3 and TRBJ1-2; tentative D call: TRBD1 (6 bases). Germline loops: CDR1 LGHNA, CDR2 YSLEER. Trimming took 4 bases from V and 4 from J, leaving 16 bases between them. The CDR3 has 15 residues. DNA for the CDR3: TGCGCCAGCAGCCTTCGGGCAGGGGAAAGCTATGGCTACACCTTC. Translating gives CASSLRAGESYGYTF.

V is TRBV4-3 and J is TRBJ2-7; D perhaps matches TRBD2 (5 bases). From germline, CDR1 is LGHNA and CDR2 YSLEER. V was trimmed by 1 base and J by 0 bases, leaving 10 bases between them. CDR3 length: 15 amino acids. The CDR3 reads CASSQARTFSYEQYF. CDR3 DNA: TGCGCCAGCAGCCAAGCCAGGACTTTCTCCTACGAGCAGTACTTC.

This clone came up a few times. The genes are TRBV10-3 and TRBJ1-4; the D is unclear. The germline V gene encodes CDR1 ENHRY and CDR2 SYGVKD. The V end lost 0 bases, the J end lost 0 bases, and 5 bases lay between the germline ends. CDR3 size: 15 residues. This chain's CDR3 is CAISESYATNEKLFF. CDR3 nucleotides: TGTGCCATCAGTGAGTCGTATGCAACTAATGAAAAACTGTTTTTT.

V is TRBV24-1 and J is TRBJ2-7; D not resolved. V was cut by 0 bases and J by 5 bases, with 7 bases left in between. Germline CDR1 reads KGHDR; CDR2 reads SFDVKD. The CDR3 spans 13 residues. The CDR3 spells CATSDLKVNEQYF. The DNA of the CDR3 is TGTGCCACCAGTGATTTGAAAGTTAACGAGCAGTACTTC.

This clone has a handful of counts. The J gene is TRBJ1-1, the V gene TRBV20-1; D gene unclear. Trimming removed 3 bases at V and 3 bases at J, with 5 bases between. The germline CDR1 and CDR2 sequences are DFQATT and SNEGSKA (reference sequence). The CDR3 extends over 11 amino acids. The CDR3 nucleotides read TGCAGTGCTAGTAGGTACACTGAAGCTTTCTTT. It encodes CSASRYTEAFF.

The CDR3 is CAWEQGNTIYF. The CDR3 DNA is TGTGCCTGGGAACAGGGAAACACCATATATTTT. V gene TRBV30 combines with J gene TRBJ1-3; D not resolved. This CDR3 has 11 amino acids. The V and J ends lost 5 bases and 4 bases respectively, with 6 bases between them. Germline values: CDR1 GTSNPN, CDR2 SVGIG (reference sequence).

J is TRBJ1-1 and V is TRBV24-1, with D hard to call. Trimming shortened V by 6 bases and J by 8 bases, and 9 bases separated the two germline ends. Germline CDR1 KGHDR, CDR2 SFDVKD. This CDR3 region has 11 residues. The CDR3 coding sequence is TGTGCCACCAGTCTAGGGTGGGAAGCTTTCTTT. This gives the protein CATSLGWEAFF.

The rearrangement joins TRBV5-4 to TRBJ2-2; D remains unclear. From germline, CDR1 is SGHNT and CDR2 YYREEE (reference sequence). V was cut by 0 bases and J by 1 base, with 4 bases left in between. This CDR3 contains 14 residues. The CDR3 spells CASSLVLNTGELFF. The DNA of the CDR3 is TGTGCCAGCAGCTTGGTGTTGAACACCGGGGAGCTGTTTTTT.

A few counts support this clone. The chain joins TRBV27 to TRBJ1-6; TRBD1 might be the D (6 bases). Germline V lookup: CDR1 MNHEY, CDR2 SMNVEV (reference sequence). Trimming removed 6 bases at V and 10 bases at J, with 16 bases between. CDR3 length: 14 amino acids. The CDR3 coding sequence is TGTGCCAGCAGCAACAACAGGGAGAACTCACCCCTCCACTTT. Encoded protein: CASSNNRENSPLHF.

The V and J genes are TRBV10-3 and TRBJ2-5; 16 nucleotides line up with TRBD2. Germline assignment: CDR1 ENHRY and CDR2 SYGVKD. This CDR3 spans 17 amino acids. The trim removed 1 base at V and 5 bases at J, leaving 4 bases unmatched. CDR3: CAISEWGLAGGPETQYF. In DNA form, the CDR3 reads TGTGCCATCAGTGAGTGGGGACTAGCGGGGGGGCCGGAGACCCAGTACTTC.

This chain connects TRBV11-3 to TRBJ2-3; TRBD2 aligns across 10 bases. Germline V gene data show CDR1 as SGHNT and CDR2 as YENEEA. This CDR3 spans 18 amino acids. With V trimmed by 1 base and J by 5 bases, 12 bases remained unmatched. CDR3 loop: CASSLVSSGSHWGDTQYF. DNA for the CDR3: TGTGCCAGCAGCTTAGTCTCTAGCGGGAGCCACTGGGGAGATACGCAGTATTTT.